The rows below give T cell receptor beta chains drawn from one sample of a study of control samples from healthy donors and cancer patients. The data were produced by immunoSEQ multiplex PCR, yet TCRdb's version contains in-frame clones alone and is incomplete. The sample carries roughly 150,000 clones, about 91% recorded once. The sequenced material came from blood. The receptor set was obtained from a young man in good health. Both conserved end residues are part of each CDR3. Each record gives: clone size, V gene, D gene, J gene, CDR3 DNA, CDR3 protein. A D gene is named only where the DNA matches it firmly. Only some rows state a clone size, as once, few, many or a class for expanded clones.

-	TRBV7-9	TRBD2	TRBJ2-5	TGTGCCAGCAGCTCTAGCGGGGCGGCCGGTACCCAGTACTTC	CASSSSGAAGTQYF
-	TRBV7-8	TRBD1	TRBJ2-5	TGTGCCAGCAGCTTGACAGGGTTGGAGACCCAGTACTTC	CASSLTGLETQYF
-	TRBV5-6	-	TRBJ1-1	TGTGCCAGCAGCCCGCAGACGAACACTGAAGCTTTCTTT	CASSPQTNTEAFF
-	TRBV5-8	-	TRBJ2-6	TGTGCCAGCAGCTTGGCCCTGGGATCTGGGGCCAACGTCCTGACTTTC	CASSLALGSGANVLTF
-	TRBV5-4	TRBD1	TRBJ1-2	TGTGCCAGCAGCGTACCGGGACAGGGCGACTATGGCTACACCTTC	CASSVPGQGDYGYTF
-	TRBV11-2	-	TRBJ2-3	TGTGCCAGCAGCTCAATCCGCGGGGTCAGCACAGATACGCAGTATTTT	CASSSIRGVSTDTQYF
-	TRBV18	TRBD1	TRBJ1-1	TGTGCCAGCTCACCCGGACAGGGTACTGAAGCTTTCTTT	CASSPGQGTEAFF
-	TRBV28	TRBD1	TRBJ1-3	TGTGCCAGCAGTTTAACAGGGGCTGGAAACACCATATATTTT	CASSLTGAGNTIYF
-	TRBV5-1	-	TRBJ1-6	TGCGCCAGCAGCTTGGCTGATAATTCACCCCTCCACTTT	CASSLADNSPLHF
-	TRBV18	-	TRBJ2-7	TGTGCCAGCTCACCGAAGGGGGGGGCGTCCTACGAGCAGTACTTC	CASSPKGGASYEQYF
-	TRBV10-1	TRBD1	TRBJ1-1	TGCGCCAGCGTACCTAAAGGCCCCGGACAGGGTAGTGAAGCTTTCTTT	CASVPKGPGQGSEAFF
once	TRBV5-4	-	TRBJ1-1	TGTGCCAGCAGCTTGAAGGCTGTGCGGAACACTGAAGCTTTCTTT	CASSLKAVRNTEAFF
-	TRBV29-1	TRBD1	TRBJ1-1	TGCAGCGCTGGGACAGGGGGCGACACTGAAGCTTTCTTT	CSAGTGGDTEAFF
-	TRBV9	-	TRBJ2-2	TGTGCCAGCAGCGTAGTTAAGGCGACAAGCCCCGGGGAGCTGTTTTTT	CASSVVKATSPGELFF
-	TRBV29-1	-	TRBJ2-5	TGCAGCGGATCCCAGGGAAGAGAGACCCAGTACTTC	CSGSQGRETQYF
once	TRBV6-1	TRBD1	TRBJ1-2	TGTGCCAGCAGTGAAGCCGCCGGGACAGGGAGCCGTGGCTATGGCTACACCTTC	CASSEAAGTGSRGYGYTF
-	TRBV7-8	-	TRBJ1-5	TGTGCCAGCAGTTTATCGAGGCGGACAGACAATCAGCCCCAGCATTTT	CASSLSRRTDNQPQHF
-	TRBV11-2	TRBD1	TRBJ2-7	TGTGCCAGCAGCTCCCGACCCTCGGGACAGCTTACCTACGAGCAGTACTTC	CASSSRPSGQLTYEQYF